Following are 32 T cell receptor beta chains from one sample sequenced in a study of OX40 agonist ivuxolimab in advanced cancers. Produced via immunoSEQ multiplex PCR; TCRdb's table is partial and in-frame only. The data show just over 40,000 clones, with around 87% seen just once and roughly 3.7% held by the top ten. The sequencing here drew on CD4+ or CD8+ T cells sorted from blood, taken in a trial of the OX40 agonist ivuxolimab. These receptors originate from an adult with an advanced solid tumor such as melanoma, head and neck, liver or kidney cancer.

V is TRBV11-3 and J is TRBJ1-5; no reliable D call. Trimming shortened V by 1 base and J by 7 bases, and 14 bases separated the two germline ends. Germline CDR1 is SGHNT and CDR2 is YENEEA. This CDR3 region has 15 residues. The CDR3 spells CASSLAGEGRQPQHF. The DNA of the CDR3 is TGTGCCAGCAGCTTAGCGGGTGAGGGTAGGCAGCCCCAGCATTTT.

The chain carries TRBV5-4 and TRBJ2-6, with D perhaps TRBD2 (5 bases). Germline loops: CDR1 SGHNT, CDR2 YYREEE (reference sequence). The V end lost 4 bases, the J end lost 3 bases, and 20 bases lay between the germline ends. The CDR3 consists of 18 residues. CDR3 sequence: CASSLGLSFLNGANVLTF. CDR3 coding DNA: TGTGCCAGCAGCCTAGGACTGTCCTTTTTGAATGGGGCCAACGTCCTGACTTTC.

The rearrangement joins TRBV7-9 to TRBJ1-1; D is undetermined. CDR1 and CDR2 from the germline V gene are SEHNR and FQNEAQ (reference sequence). The CDR3 runs 14 residues. Trimming stripped 4 bases from V and 8 bases from J, with 17 bases between. The CDR3, as DNA: TGTGCCAGCAGCTCCCGGGCCGCGCCCCTCGAAGCTTTCTTT. As protein: CASSSRAAPLEAFF.

The count of this clone is one. The rearrangement joins TRBV19 to TRBJ2-7; the D is unclear. This CDR3 contains 14 residues. The V and J ends lost 0 bases and 5 bases respectively, with 11 bases between them. Per germline, CDR1 LNHDA and CDR2 SQIVND (reference sequence). The CDR3 loop reads CASSIDPAGHEQYF. The CDR3 DNA sequence: TGTGCCAGTAGTATAGATCCCGCTGGCCACGAGCAGTACTTC.

The chain employs TRBV18 and TRBJ2-7, with 9 bases identical to TRBD1. V gave up 4 bases and J gave up 7 bases; unmatched junction bases: 8. The CDR3 loop spans 14 amino acids. Germline loops: CDR1 KGHSH, CDR2 LQKENI. The CDR3 reads CASSLRTGDGEQYF. The CDR3 DNA sequence: TGTGCCAGCTCACTTCGGACAGGGGACGGGGAGCAGTACTTC. Full variable domain (remainder filled in from reference TRBV18 and TRBJ2-7): NAGVMQNPRHLVRRRGQEARLRCSPMKGHSHVYWYRQLPEEGLKFMVYLQKENIIDESGMPKERFSAEFPKEGPSILRIQQVVRGDSAAYFCASSLRTGDGEQYFGPGTRLTVT.

The rearrangement links TRBV28 to TRBJ2-7; possibly TRBD2 for D (6 bases). This CDR3 spans 15 amino acids. The V end was cut by 3 bases, the J end by 0 bases, with 12 bases between. Germline V gene lookup returns CDR1 MDHEN and CDR2 SYDVKM. The CDR3 nucleotides read TGTGCCAGCAGTTTTAAACGGGGGAGCTCCTACGAGCAGTACTTC. Protein product: CASSFKRGSSYEQYF.

This chain connects TRBV6-6 to TRBJ1-2; D is perhaps TRBD1 (6 bases). This CDR3 region has 14 residues. Trimming removed 1 base from V and 2 bases from J, with 8 bases in between. The germline gives CDR1 MNHNY, CDR2 SVGAGI (reference sequence). This CDR3 reads CASSYLQGNYGYTF. In DNA form, the CDR3 reads TGTGCCAGCAGTTACTTACAGGGAAACTATGGCTACACCTTC.

This clone was seen a single time. V is TRBV5-8 and J is TRBJ1-1; D is uncertain. V lost 3 bases, J lost 3 bases, and 18 bases lay in between. Germline V lookup: CDR1 SGHTS, CDR2 YDEGEE. This CDR3 contains 16 residues. The CDR3 bases are TGTGCCAGCAGCTGGGAGGCAGGTTTACGCGACACTGAAGCTTTCTTT. It specifies CASSWEAGLRDTEAFF.

V usage is TRBV11-3 and J usage is TRBJ2-5, with 10 bases matching TRBD2. V was pared by 2 bases and J by 4 bases, with 10 bases of the junction left unmatched. Germline assignment: CDR1 SGHNT and CDR2 YENEEA. The CDR3 length is 17 residues. Here the CDR3 DNA reads TGTGCCAGCAGCTTAATTCGGGATATAGCGGGAGGAGAGACCCAGTACTTC. Protein product: CASSLIRDIAGGETQYF.

V usage is TRBV11-2 and J usage is TRBJ2-3, with no clear D. The germline V gene encodes CDR1 SGHAT and CDR2 FQNNGV. The CDR3 has 13 amino acids. Between the trimmed V and J ends, which lost 2 bases and 6 bases, there was a span of 9 bases. CDR3 protein: CASSLSHRDTQYF. CDR3 in DNA: TGTGCCAGCAGCTTATCCCATAGGGATACGCAGTATTTT.

The chain is built from TRBV6-5 and TRBJ1-2, with 7 positions matching TRBD1. V was pared by 6 bases and J by 4 bases, with 8 bases of the junction left unmatched. CDR3 size: 14 residues. Per germline, CDR1 MNHEY and CDR2 SVGAGI. CDR3 residues: CASSRQGWSYGYTF. The CDR3 bases are TGTGCCAGCAGCCGACAGGGCTGGAGCTATGGCTACACCTTC.

This clone occurred once. The chain couples TRBV6-5 to TRBJ1-2; unclear D gene. This CDR3 region has 14 residues. V lost 5 bases to trimming and J lost 4 bases, with 14 bases between them. Germline loops: CDR1 MNHEY, CDR2 SVGAGI. The CDR3 here is CASSPGGGIYGYTF. In nucleotides, the CDR3 is TGTGCCAGCAGTCCAGGAGGAGGGATCTATGGCTACACCTTC.

The chain uses TRBV30 and TRBJ1-2, with unresolved D. Trimming removed 1 base from V and 4 bases from J, with 4 bases in between. This CDR3 is built from 11 residues. Germline lookup yields CDR1 GTSNPN and CDR2 SVGIG (reference sequence). CDR3: CAWSGAYGYTF. As DNA, the CDR3 is TGTGCCTGGAGTGGAGCCTATGGCTACACCTTC.

The J gene is TRBJ2-3, the V gene TRBV9; 9 nucleotides agree with TRBD1. The V and J ends lost 1 base and 3 bases, in that order; junction bases with no gene match: 12. The CDR3 is 18 amino acids. Germline loops: CDR1 SGDLS, CDR2 YYNGEE. The CDR3 nucleotides are TGTGCCAGCAGCGTAAGGGCCCTCACAGGGGGCGCGACAGATACGCAGTATTTT. Its translation: CASSVRALTGGATDTQYF. The variable domain in full, with the rest retrieved from reference TRBV9 and TRBJ2-3, is DSGVTQTPKHLITATGQRVTLRCSPRSGDLSVYWYQQSLDQGLQFLIQYYNGEERAKGNILERFSAQQFPDLHSELNLSSLELGDSALYFCASSVRALTGGATDTQYFGPGTRLTVL.

CDR3: CSVLGGRGADTQYF. The CDR3 DNA follows: TGCAGCGTTCTTGGTGGCCGGGGTGCAGATACGCAGTATTTT. V is TRBV29-1 and J is TRBJ2-3, with D perhaps TRBD2 (5 bases). Germline assignment: CDR1 SQVTM and CDR2 ANQGSEA. V lost 5 bases and J 4 bases, leaving 16 bases between the germline ends. This CDR3 has 14 amino acids.

For this clone: The sample holds other DNA sequences that translate to the same CDR3. V usage is TRBV30 and J usage is TRBJ2-5, with TRBD2 identical over 8 bases. V shed 4 bases, J shed 2 bases, and the junction held 6 bases outside the gene matches. The CDR3 loop spans 14 amino acids. The germline V gene encodes CDR1 GTSNPN and CDR2 SVGIG (reference sequence). The CDR3 region has the DNA TGTGCCTGGAACCGGGAGGGGTATCAAGAGACCCAGTACTTC. Its translation: CAWNREGYQETQYF. Full variable domain (missing parts from reference TRBV30 and TRBJ2-5): SQTIHQWPATLVQPVGSPLSLECTVEGTSNPNLYWYRQAAGRGLQLLFYSVGIGQISSEVPQNLSASRPQDRQFILSSKKLLLSDSGFYLCAWNREGYQETQYFGPGTRLLVL.

The chain links TRBV28 to TRBJ2-1, with 8 bases identical to TRBD1. Germline CDR1 is MDHEN and CDR2 is SYDVKM. V was clipped by 7 bases and J by 8 bases; unmatched bases: 7. The CDR3 spans 13 residues. The chain's CDR3 is CASTLQGGHEQFF. In nucleotides, the CDR3 is TGTGCCAGCACCCTACAGGGGGGTCATGAGCAGTTCTTC.

This chain uses TRBV7-9 with TRBJ2-2; 9 bases match TRBD2. Germline trimming cut 5 bases from V and 5 bases from J; bases unmatched to any gene: 9. The CDR3 covers 16 residues. Germline V gene sequence: CDR1 SEHNR, CDR2 FQNEAQ (reference sequence). The CDR3 bases are TGTGCCAGCAGCCTTAGCGGGAGAGGTATTACCGGGGAGCTGTTTTTT. It codes for CASSLSGRGITGELFF.

The chain employs TRBV15 and TRBJ1-2; perhaps TRBD1 as D (5 bases). V gave up 3 bases and J gave up 0 bases, with 11 bases separating them. Germline assignment: CDR1 LNHNV and CDR2 YYDKDF (reference sequence). This CDR3 has 15 amino acids. The CDR3 spells CATSSARQPNYGYTF. CDR3 nucleotides: TGTGCCACCAGCAGCGCTCGACAGCCTAACTATGGCTACACCTTC.

The genes are TRBV28 and TRBJ1-2, with D tentatively TRBD1 (5 bases). Trimming took 5 bases from V and 4 from J, leaving 17 bases between them. This CDR3 comprises 15 residues. Germline values: CDR1 MDHEN, CDR2 SYDVKM. CDR3 residues: CASSPPGPKRYGYTF. The CDR3 nucleotides are TGTGCCAGCAGTCCCCCGGGGCCGAAACGCTATGGCTACACCTTC.

The V gene is TRBV2, the J gene TRBJ2-3; D unresolved. With 8 bases removed from V and 14 bases from J, the gap between germline ends came to 17 bases. Germline CDR1 SNHLY, CDR2 FYNNEI. The CDR3 runs to 11 residues. CDR3 coding DNA: TGTGCCAGCGGTCGCGGCGGACGGTGGTATTTT. Amino acid sequence: CASGRGGRWYF.

This sequence joins TRBV19 and TRBJ1-5; 8 positions match TRBD1. V was pared by 4 bases and J by 7 bases, with 9 bases of the junction left unmatched. The germline CDR1 and CDR2 sequences are LNHDA and SQIVND (reference sequence). The CDR3 is 15 residues long. The CDR3 coding sequence is TGTGCCAGTAGTACACGGACAGGGCCAAGGCAGCCCCAGCATTTT. It yields the protein CASSTRTGPRQPQHF.

This rearrangement joins TRBV7-9 to TRBJ2-1; 11 nucleotides agree with TRBD2. The germline V gene encodes CDR1 SEHNR and CDR2 FQNEAQ (reference sequence). CDR3 length: 15 residues. The trim removed 4 bases at V and 7 bases at J, leaving 6 bases unmatched. CDR3 DNA sequence: TGTGCCAGCAGCTGGGCCGGGACTAGCGGTAATGAGCAGTTCTTC. Amino acids: CASSWAGTSGNEQFF.

The V call is TRBV6-6, the J call TRBJ2-1, with D uncertain. There are 14 residues in the CDR3. Germline CDR1 reads MNHNY; CDR2 reads SVGAGI (reference sequence). Trimming pared 0 bases from V and 2 bases from J, leaving 5 bases between. The CDR3 sequence is CASSYSGTYNEQFF. In DNA form, the CDR3 reads TGTGCCAGCAGTTACTCGGGGACCTACAATGAGCAGTTCTTC.

The rearrangement uses TRBV18 and TRBJ1-5; a possible D gene is TRBD1 (6 bases). Germline V gene lookup returns CDR1 KGHSH and CDR2 LQKENI. The CDR3 totals 15 residues. Between the trimmed V and J ends, which lost 5 bases and 7 bases, there was a span of 18 bases. CDR3 DNA sequence: TGTGCCAGCTCAAGGGGGATGGGGGAAGGGCAGCCCCAGCATTTT. The encoded protein is CASSRGMGEGQPQHF. The entire variable domain, with the rest obtained from reference TRBV18 and TRBJ1-5, is as follows: NAGVMQNPRHLVRRRGQEARLRCSPMKGHSHVYWYRQLPEEGLKFMVYLQKENIIDESGMPKERFSAEFPKEGPSILRIQQVVRGDSAAYFCASSRGMGEGQPQHFGDGTRLSIL.

The chain links TRBV5-1 to TRBJ1-2; D may be TRBD1 (6 bases). Trimming took 4 bases from V and 3 from J, leaving 10 bases between them. Germline values: CDR1 SGHRS, CDR2 YFSETQ. The CDR3 extends over 13 amino acids. The CDR3 is CASSAGQYYGYTF. CDR3 DNA: TGCGCCAGCAGCGCAGGACAGTACTATGGCTACACCTTC.

This chain joins TRBV18 and TRBJ2-1; D perhaps matches TRBD1 (5 bases). The CDR3 is made up of 14 amino acids. Germline loops: CDR1 KGHSH, CDR2 LQKENI. Trimming took off 1 base at V and 6 bases at J, with 10 bases between the two ends. CDR3 DNA: TGTGCCAGCTCACCACAATACCAGGGCAATGAGCAGTTCTTC. Protein sequence: CASSPQYQGNEQFF.

CDR3 sequence reads: CASRLGGNNQPQHF. In DNA form, the CDR3 reads TGTGCCAGCAGACTCGGAGGAAACAATCAGCCCCAGCATTTT. The V call is TRBV28, the J call TRBJ1-5; D gene ambiguous. The V gene's germline CDR1 is MDHEN and CDR2 SYDVKM. The CDR3 has 14 amino acids. The germline V and J ends were trimmed by 6 bases and 3 bases, with 12 bases remaining between them.

This sequence joins TRBV30 and TRBJ2-1, with 8 bases fitting TRBD2. The CDR3 has 10 residues. The germline gives CDR1 GTSNPN, CDR2 SVGIG (reference sequence). The trim removed 6 bases at V and 15 bases at J, leaving 7 bases unmatched. CDR3 protein: CACPGLESFF. The CDR3 DNA follows: TGTGCCTGCCCGGGACTAGAGTCGTTCTTC.

This sequence joins TRBV11-3 and TRBJ2-7, with D perhaps being TRBD1 or TRBD2 (5 bases each). V lost 5 bases and J 3 bases, leaving 14 bases between the germline ends. The CDR3 runs to 14 residues. Per germline, CDR1 SGHNT and CDR2 YENEEA. Written as DNA, the CDR3 is TGTGCCAGCAGCCCTAGCCGACAGAGCTACGAGCAGTACTTC. Amino acid sequence: CASSPSRQSYEQYF.

This chain connects TRBV28 to TRBJ2-1, with 10 bases matching TRBD2. With 5 bases clipped from V and 3 bases from J, the junction kept 10 bases outside the gene matches. Germline CDR1 and CDR2: MDHEN and SYDVKM. The CDR3 runs to 17 residues. For the CDR3, the DNA is TGTGCCAGCAGTAGAAGACTAGCGGGCGGGGTCTACAATGAGCAGTTCTTC. Translated, it gives CASSRRLAGGVYNEQFF.

V is TRBV28 and J is TRBJ1-2, with D possibly being TRBD1 (5 bases). This CDR3 comprises 13 residues. Germline loops: CDR1 MDHEN, CDR2 SYDVKM. Trimming left V 8 bases short and J 1 base short, with 11 bases between. Written as DNA, the CDR3 is TGTGCCAGCTGGCCAGGGCATAACTATGGCTACACCTTC. This translates into CASWPGHNYGYTF.